One and the same sample provided the 5 T cell receptor beta chains below, sequenced in a study of T-cell memory formation after mild COVID-19. From the 5' RACE reads, TCRdb called clonotypes with MiXCR, one entry per CDR3 protein. The table records hundreds of thousands of distinct CDR3 sequences, 25% to 30% of them present only once. The sample comprised PBMCs or a T cell subset sorted from them (not recorded which). The receptors derive from an adult woman who had mild COVID-19 (a few samples of this study predate the infection). Cell type and time point are not known.

The rearrangement uses TRBV2 and TRBJ2-1, with D possibly TRBD2 on 7 matching bases. V was pared by 7 bases and J by 6 bases, with 19 bases between. Germline-derived CDR1 and CDR2 are SNHLY and FYNNEI. The CDR3 has 15 amino acids. The CDR3 coding sequence is TGTGCCAGCACAGCTGGGGGGGCAGGTCTCAATGAGCAGTTCTTC. As protein: CASTAGGAGLNEQFF.

This clonotype was observed a handful of times. CDR3 bases: TGTGCCTGGAGGGTCCCAGGGAGCGATGAGCAGTTCTTC. This encodes CAWRVPGSDEQFF. The V call is TRBV30, the J call TRBJ2-1, with D perhaps being TRBD1 or TRBD2 (5 bases each). Trimming removed 3 bases from V and 8 bases from J, with 14 bases in between. The CDR3 has 13 residues. CDR1 and CDR2 (germline): GTSNPN, SVGIG (reference sequence).

This clonotype has a handful of counts. The chain employs TRBV5-1 and TRBJ1-6, with D possibly being TRBD1 (6 bases). Germline values: CDR1 SGHRS, CDR2 YFSETQ. V lost 0 bases to trimming and J lost 9 bases, with 13 bases between them. This CDR3 comprises 15 residues. CDR3 in DNA: TGCGCCAGCAGCTTGGATACAGGGAACAGTTCACCCCTCCACTTT. It yields the protein CASSLDTGNSSPLHF.

The sample holds a few counts of this clonotype. The rearrangement uses TRBV29-1 and TRBJ1-2, with D unclear. Per germline, CDR1 SQVTM and CDR2 ANQGSEA. V was clipped by 0 bases and J by 4 bases, with 12 bases between them. This CDR3 comprises 14 residues. CDR3 in amino acids: CSVEEVTVAYGYTF. CDR3 DNA sequence: TGCAGCGTTGAAGAGGTGACGGTAGCCTATGGCTACACCTTC.

This clonotype was found a few times. The chain couples TRBV12-3 or TRBV12-4 to TRBJ1-2; D call uncertain. V lost 6 bases to trimming and J lost 1 base, with 3 bases between them. This CDR3 comprises 11 residues. The CDR3 loop reads CASRYNYGYTF. CDR3 coding DNA: TGTGCCAGCAGATATAACTATGGCTACACCTTC.